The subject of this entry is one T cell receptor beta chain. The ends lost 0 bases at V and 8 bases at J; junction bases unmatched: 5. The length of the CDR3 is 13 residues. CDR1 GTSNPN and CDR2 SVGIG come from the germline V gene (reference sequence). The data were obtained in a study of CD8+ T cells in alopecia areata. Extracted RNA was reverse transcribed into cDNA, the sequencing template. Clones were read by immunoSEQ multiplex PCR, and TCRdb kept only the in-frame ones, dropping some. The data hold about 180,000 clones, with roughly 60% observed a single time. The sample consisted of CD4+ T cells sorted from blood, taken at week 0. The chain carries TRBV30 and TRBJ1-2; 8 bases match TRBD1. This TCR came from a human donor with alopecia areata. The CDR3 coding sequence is TGTGCCTGGAGTGTTAACAGGGGGTCCGGCTACACCTTC. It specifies CAWSVNRGSGYTF.